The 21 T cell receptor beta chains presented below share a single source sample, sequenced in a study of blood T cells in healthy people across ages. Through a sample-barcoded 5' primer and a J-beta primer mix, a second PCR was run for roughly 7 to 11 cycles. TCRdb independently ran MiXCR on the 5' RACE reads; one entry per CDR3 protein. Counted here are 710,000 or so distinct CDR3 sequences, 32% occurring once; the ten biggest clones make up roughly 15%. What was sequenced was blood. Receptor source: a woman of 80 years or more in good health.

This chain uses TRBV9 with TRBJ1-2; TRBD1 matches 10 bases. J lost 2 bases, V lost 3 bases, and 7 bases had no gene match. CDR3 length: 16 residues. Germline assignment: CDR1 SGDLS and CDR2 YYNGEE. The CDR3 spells CASSATGTGENYGYTF. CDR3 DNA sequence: TGTGCCAGCAGCGCCACCGGGACAGGGGAAAACTATGGCTACACCTTC.

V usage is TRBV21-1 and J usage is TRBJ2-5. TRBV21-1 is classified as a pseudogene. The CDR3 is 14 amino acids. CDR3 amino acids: CASSKDRVQETLYF. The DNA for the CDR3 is TGTGCCAGCAGCAAAGACAGGGTCCAAGAGACCCTGTACTTC.

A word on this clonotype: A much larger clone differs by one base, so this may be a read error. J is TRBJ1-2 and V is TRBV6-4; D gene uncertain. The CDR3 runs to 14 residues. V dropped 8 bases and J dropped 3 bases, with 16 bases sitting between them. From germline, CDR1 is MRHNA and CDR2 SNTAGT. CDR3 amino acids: CASGARTSDYGYTF. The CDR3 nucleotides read TGTGCCAGCGGTGCCCGGACGTCTGACTATGGCTACACCTTC.

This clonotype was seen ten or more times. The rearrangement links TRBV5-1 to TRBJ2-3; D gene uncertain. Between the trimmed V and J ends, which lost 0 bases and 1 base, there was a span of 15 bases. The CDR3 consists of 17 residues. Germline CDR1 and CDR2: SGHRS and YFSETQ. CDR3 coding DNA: TGCGCCAGCAGCTTGGCCCGCATTTCGATAGGCACAGATACGCAGTATTTT. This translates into CASSLARISIGTDTQYF.

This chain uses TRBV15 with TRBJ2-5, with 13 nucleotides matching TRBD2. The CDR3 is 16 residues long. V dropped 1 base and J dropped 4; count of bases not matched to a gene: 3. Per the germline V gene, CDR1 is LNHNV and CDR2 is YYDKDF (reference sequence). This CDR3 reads CATSRGGTSGVETQYF. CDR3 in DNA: TGTGCCACCAGCAGAGGGGGGACTAGCGGGGTAGAGACCCAGTACTTC. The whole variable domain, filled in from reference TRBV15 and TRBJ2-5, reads DAMVIQNPRYQVTQFGKPVTLSCSQTLNHNVMYWYQQKSSQAPKLLFHYYDKDFNNEADTPDNFQSRRPNTSFCFLDIRSPGLGDTAMYLCATSRGGTSGVETQYFGPGTRLLVL.

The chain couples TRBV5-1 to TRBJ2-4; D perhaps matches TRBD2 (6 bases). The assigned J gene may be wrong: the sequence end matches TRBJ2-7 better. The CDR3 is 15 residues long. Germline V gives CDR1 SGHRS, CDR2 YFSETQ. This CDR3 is CASSLAPTSMYEQYF. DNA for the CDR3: TGCGCCAGCAGCTTGGCCCCGACTAGTATGTACGAGCAGTACTTC.

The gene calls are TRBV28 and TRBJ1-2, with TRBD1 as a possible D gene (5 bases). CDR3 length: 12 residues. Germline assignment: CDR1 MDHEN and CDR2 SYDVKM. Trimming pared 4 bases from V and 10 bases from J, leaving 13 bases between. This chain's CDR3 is CASSSTGRVYTF. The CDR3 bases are TGTGCCAGCAGTTCCACAGGACGAGTCTACACCTTC.

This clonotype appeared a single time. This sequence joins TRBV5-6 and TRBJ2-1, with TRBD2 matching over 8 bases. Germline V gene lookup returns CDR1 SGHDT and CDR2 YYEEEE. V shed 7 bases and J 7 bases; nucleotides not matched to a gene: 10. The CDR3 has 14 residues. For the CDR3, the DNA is TGTGCCAGCGGCGAGGGACTAGGGAGAAATGAGCAGTTCTTC. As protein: CASGEGLGRNEQFF.

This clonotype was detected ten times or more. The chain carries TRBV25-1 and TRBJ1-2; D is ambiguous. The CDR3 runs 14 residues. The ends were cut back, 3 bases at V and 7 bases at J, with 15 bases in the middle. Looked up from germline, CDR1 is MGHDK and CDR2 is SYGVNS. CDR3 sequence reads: CASSESNQRGGYTF. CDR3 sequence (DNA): TGTGCCAGCAGTGAGTCAAATCAACGAGGTGGCTACACCTTC.

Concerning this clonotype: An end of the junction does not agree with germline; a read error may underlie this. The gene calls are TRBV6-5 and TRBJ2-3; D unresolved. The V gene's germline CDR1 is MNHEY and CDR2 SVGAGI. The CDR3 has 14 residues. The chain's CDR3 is CASRTPDPTDTRYF. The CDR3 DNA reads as TGTGCCAGCAGGACACCTGACCCCACAGATACGCGGTATTTT.

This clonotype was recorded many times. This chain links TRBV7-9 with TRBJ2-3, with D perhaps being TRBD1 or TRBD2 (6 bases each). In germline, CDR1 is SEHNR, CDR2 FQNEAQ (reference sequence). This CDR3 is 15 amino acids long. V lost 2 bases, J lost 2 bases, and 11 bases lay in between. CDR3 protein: CASSLRGAVTDTQYF. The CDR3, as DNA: TGTGCCAGCAGCTTAAGGGGGGCCGTCACAGATACGCAGTATTTT.

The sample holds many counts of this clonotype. CDR3 DNA sequence: TGTGCCAGCAGCTTAAATGGCGGGAGAGCGAACACCGGGGAGCTGTTTTTT. The encoded protein is CASSLNGGRANTGELFF. The chain has TRBV7-2 and TRBJ2-2; 7 bases match TRBD2. The CDR3 sequence is 17 residues long. Unmatched junction bases numbered 6, after V lost 2 bases and J lost 0 bases. Germline V gene data show CDR1 as SGHTA and CDR2 as FQGNSA.

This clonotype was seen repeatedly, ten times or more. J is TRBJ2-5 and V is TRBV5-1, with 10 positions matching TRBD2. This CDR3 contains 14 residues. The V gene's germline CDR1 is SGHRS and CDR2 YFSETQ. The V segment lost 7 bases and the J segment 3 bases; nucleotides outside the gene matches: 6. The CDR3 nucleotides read TGCGCCAGCCTTCGAGCGGGGGGGAAAGAGACCCAGTACTTC. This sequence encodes CASLRAGGKETQYF.

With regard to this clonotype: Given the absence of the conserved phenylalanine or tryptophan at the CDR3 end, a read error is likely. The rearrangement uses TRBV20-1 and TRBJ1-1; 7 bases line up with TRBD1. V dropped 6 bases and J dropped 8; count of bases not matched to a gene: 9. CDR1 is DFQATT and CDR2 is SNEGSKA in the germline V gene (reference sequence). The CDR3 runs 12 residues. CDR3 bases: TGCAGTGCGACCTGGACAGGCGAGGAAGCTTTCCTT. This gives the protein CSATWTGEEAFL.

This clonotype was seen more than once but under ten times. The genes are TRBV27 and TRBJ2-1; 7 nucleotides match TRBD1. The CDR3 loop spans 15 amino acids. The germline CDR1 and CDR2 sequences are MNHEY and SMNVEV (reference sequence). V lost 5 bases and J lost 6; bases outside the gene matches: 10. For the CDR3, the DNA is TGTGCCAGCAGTAATACCAGGACAGGTTTCAATGAGCAGTTCTTC. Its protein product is CASSNTRTGFNEQFF.

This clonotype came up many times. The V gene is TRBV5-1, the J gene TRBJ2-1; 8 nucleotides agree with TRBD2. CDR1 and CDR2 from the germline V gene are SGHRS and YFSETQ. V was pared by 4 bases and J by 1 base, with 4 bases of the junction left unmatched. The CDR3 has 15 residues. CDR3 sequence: CASSQIAGSYNEQFF. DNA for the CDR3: TGCGCCAGCAGCCAGATAGCGGGGTCCTACAATGAGCAGTTCTTC.

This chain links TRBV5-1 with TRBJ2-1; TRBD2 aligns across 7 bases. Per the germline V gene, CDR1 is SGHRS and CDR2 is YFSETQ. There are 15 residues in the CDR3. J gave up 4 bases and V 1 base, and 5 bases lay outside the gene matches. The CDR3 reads CASSLWLAEYNEQFF. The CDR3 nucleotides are TGCGCCAGCAGCTTGTGGCTAGCGGAATACAATGAGCAGTTCTTC.

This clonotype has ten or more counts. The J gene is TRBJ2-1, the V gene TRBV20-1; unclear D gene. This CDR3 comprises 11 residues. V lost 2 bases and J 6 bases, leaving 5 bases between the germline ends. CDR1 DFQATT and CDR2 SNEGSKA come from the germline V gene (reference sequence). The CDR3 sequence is CSARKGNEQFF. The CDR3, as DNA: TGCAGTGCTAGAAAGGGCAATGAGCAGTTCTTC.

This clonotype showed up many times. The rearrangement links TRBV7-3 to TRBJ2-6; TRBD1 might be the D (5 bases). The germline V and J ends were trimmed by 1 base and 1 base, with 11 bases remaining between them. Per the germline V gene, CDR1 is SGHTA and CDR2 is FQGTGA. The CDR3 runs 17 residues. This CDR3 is CASSLNLGRSGANVLTF. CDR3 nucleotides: TGTGCCAGCAGCTTAAACCTGGGGCGGTCTGGGGCCAACGTCCTGACTTTC.

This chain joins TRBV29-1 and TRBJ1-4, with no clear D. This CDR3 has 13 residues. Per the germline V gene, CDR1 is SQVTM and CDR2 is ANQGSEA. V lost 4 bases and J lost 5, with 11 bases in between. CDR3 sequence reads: CSVGRTKNEKLFF. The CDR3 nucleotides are TGCAGCGTTGGAAGGACCAAAAATGAAAAACTGTTTTTT.

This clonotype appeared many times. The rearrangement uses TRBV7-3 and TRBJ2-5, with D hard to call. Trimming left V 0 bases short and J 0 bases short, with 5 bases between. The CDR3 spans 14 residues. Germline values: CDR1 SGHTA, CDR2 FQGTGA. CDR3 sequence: CASSLTLNQETQYF. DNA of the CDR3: TGTGCCAGCAGCTTAACTTTAAACCAAGAGACCCAGTACTTC.